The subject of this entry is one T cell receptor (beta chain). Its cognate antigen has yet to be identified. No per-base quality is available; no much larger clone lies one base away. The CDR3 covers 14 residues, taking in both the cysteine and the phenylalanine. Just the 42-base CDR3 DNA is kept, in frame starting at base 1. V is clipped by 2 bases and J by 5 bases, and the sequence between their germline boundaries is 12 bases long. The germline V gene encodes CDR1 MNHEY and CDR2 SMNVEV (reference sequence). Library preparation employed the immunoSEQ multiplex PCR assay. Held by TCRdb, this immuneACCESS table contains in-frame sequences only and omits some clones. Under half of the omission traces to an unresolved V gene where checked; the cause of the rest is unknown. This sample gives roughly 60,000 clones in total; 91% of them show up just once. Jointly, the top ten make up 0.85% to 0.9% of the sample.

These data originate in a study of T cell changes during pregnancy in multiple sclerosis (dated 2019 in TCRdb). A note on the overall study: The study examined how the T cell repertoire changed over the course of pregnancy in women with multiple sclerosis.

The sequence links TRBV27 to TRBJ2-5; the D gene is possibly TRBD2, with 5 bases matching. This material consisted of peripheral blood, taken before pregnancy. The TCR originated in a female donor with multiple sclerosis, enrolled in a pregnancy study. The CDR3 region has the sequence CASSLLSGEETQYF. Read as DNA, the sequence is TGTGCCAGCAGTTTACTATCCGGGGAGGAGACCCAGTACTTC.